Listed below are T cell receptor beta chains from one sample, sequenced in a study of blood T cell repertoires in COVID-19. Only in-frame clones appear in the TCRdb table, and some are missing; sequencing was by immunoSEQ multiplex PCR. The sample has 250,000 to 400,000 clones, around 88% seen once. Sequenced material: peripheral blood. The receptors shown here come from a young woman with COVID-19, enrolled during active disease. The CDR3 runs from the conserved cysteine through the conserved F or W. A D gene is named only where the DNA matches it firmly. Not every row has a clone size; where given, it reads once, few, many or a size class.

CASSLVLGSVGVF | TGTGCCAGCAGTTTAGTCCTGGGATCGGTGGGAGTCTTC | 13 | - | TRBV12-3/TRBV12-4 | - | TRBJ1-2
CASSQDPQRSTIYF | TGCGCCAGCAGCCAAGATCCTCAACGCAGCACCATATATTTT | 14 | - | TRBV4-1 | - | TRBJ1-3
CASTSPGGSYTF | TGTGCCAGCACCTCCCCAGGGGGAAGCTACACCTTC | 12 | once | TRBV6-5 | TRBD1 | TRBJ1-2
CASSFVSSEAFF | TGTGCCAGCAGTTTCGTTTCTTCTGAAGCTTTCTTT | 12 | few | TRBV12-3/TRBV12-4 | - | TRBJ1-1
CASSRTSGARETQYF | TGCGCCAGCAGCCGGACTAGCGGGGCTCGGGAGACCCAGTACTTC | 15 | - | TRBV4-1 | TRBD2 | TRBJ2-5
CASSARQGLYEKLFF | TGTGCCAGCTCAGCTCGACAGGGGCTGTATGAAAAACTGTTTTTT | 15 | - | TRBV18 | TRBD1 | TRBJ1-4
CASSDIGGYPTNEKLFF | TGTGCCAGCAGCGACATAGGGGGCTACCCAACTAATGAAAAACTGTTTTTT | 17 | few | TRBV9 | TRBD1 | TRBJ1-4
CASSLSGGSNSPLHF | TGTGCCAGCAGCCTATCAGGGGGCTCGAATTCACCCCTCCACTTT | 15 | - | TRBV5-6 | TRBD1 | TRBJ1-6
CASKRDTYSPLHF | TGTGCCAGCAAAAGGGACACCTATTCACCCCTCCACTTT | 13 | - | TRBV2 | - | TRBJ1-6
CASSLSLAGGKETQYF | TGTGCCAGCAGCTTATCTCTAGCGGGGGGGAAAGAGACCCAGTACTTC | 16 | - | TRBV7-9 | TRBD2 | TRBJ2-5
CASSKCGSPPYEQYF | TGTGCCAGCAGCAAATGCGGGAGCCCCCCCTACGAGCAGTACTTC | 15 | - | TRBV21-1 | - | TRBJ2-7
CASSQDAGSYGYTF | TGTGCCAGCAGCCAAGATGCGGGTTCCTATGGCTACACCTTC | 14 | - | TRBV3-1/TRBV3-2 | - | TRBJ1-2
CASSLGHRVSNTEAFF | TGTGCCAGCAGCTTGGGACACAGGGTCTCCAACACTGAAGCTTTCTTT | 16 | - | TRBV5-5 | - | TRBJ1-1
CASSTRPGQGFEQYF | TGTGCCAGCAGCACGCGGCCGGGACAGGGGTTCGAGCAGTACTTC | 15 | once | TRBV11-2 | TRBD1 | TRBJ2-7
CASSQGETGRNGYTF | TGCGCCAGCAGCCAAGGTGAGACAGGACGCAATGGCTACACCTTC | 15 | - | TRBV4-1 | - | TRBJ1-2
CASSQVGGQHTQYF | TGCGCCAGCAGCCAAGTGGGGGGGCAACATACGCAGTATTTT | 14 | - | TRBV4-3 | - | TRBJ2-3
CASSEGTANTEAFF | TGCGCCAGCAGTGAAGGGACAGCGAACACTGAAGCTTTCTTT | 14 | once | TRBV10-1 | TRBD1 | TRBJ1-1
CASSPGPSYEQYF | TGTGCCAGCAGTCCTGGGCCCTCCTACGAGCAGTACTTC | 13 | once | TRBV12-3/TRBV12-4 | - | TRBJ2-7
CASRRRTGVRDEQFF | TGTGCCAGCAGAAGACGGACAGGGGTCAGGGATGAGCAGTTCTTC | 15 | - | TRBV13 | TRBD1 | TRBJ2-1
CASSSTRGNQPQHF | TGTGCCAGCAGCTCGACCCGGGGCAATCAGCCCCAGCATTTT | 14 | - | TRBV7-8 | - | TRBJ1-5
CASSIKGDRGITGELFF | TGTGCCAGCAGCATAAAGGGGGACAGGGGAATCACCGGGGAGCTGTTTTTT | 17 | - | TRBV21-1 | - | TRBJ2-2
CASSPRLSREKLFF | TGTGCCAGCAGTCCGCGGTTGAGTCGTGAAAAACTGTTTTTT | 14 | - | TRBV6-5 | - | TRBJ1-4
CASSGRTGNTEAFF | TGCGCCAGCAGTGGGAGGACAGGGAACACTGAAGCTTTCTTT | 14 | - | TRBV10-1 | TRBD1 | TRBJ1-1
CASSYGTGLYEQYF | TGTGCCAGCAGTTACGGGACAGGCTTGTACGAGCAGTACTTC | 14 | - | TRBV6-2/TRBV6-3 | TRBD1 | TRBJ2-7
CASRPDRPSNEQFF | TGTGCCAGCAGACCGGACAGGCCGTCCAATGAGCAGTTCTTC | 14 | - | TRBV6-6 | TRBD1 | TRBJ2-1
CASSLEGAGGTAFF | TGTGCCAGCAGCTTAGAAGGGGCGGGGGGCACGGCTTTCTTT | 14 | - | TRBV11-3 | - | TRBJ1-1
CASSTAGGPREQFF | TGTGCCAGCAGCACCGCGGGGGGGCCAAGAGAGCAGTTCTTC | 14 | - | TRBV9 | TRBD2 | TRBJ2-1
CASSPGTGYNSPLHF | TGCGCCAGCAGCCCTGGGACAGGGTATAATTCACCCCTCCACTTT | 15 | once | TRBV4-1 | TRBD1 | TRBJ1-6
CASSVERGPPETQYF | TGTGCCAGCAGCGTAGAGCGGGGGCCCCCAGAGACCCAGTACTTC | 15 | - | TRBV9 | TRBD2 | TRBJ2-5